The rows below give T cell receptor beta chains drawn from one sample of a study of cytomegalovirus exposure and HLA in healthy donors. The repertoire was sequenced with immunoSEQ multiplex PCR; TCRdb's copy has only in-frame clones and lacks some. The sample holds some 130,000 clones. Sequenced material: PBMCs. The receptors originated from a man between 18 and 29 years old in good health and CMV-seronegative. The CDR3 runs from the conserved cysteine through the conserved F or W. The D gene is left open where the match is weak.

j_gene,v_gene,d_gene,CDR3aa,CDR3nt
TRBJ1-2,TRBV6-1,.,CASRSGTWVTGYTF,TGTGCCAGCAGATCCGGGACATGGGTAACTGGCTACACCTTC
TRBJ2-1,TRBV27,.,CASGLTLNEQFF,TGTGCCAGCGGGTTGACTCTGAATGAGCAGTTCTTC
TRBJ1-1,TRBV6-5,TRBD1,CASSYIQGWPEAFF,TGTGCCAGCAGTTACATACAGGGGTGGCCTGAAGCTTTCTTT
TRBJ2-5,TRBV5-4,.,CASSPQLDSYQETQYF,TGTGCCAGCAGCCCCCAACTAGACTCGTACCAAGAGACCCAGTACTTC
TRBJ2-5,TRBV27,.,CASSADRPRATQYF,TGTGCCAGCAGCGCCGACAGACCAAGAGCGACCCAGTACTTC
TRBJ2-1,TRBV7-9,TRBD2,CASSLGAGLAGDEQFF,TGTGCCAGCAGCTTAGGGGCGGGACTAGCGGGAGATGAGCAGTTCTTC
TRBJ2-3,TRBV5-4,TRBD2,CASSPKREGGDTQYF,TGTGCCAGCAGCCCCAAGCGGGAGGGGGGGGATACGCAGTATTTT
TRBJ2-7,TRBV25-1,TRBD2,CASSRLAGSSYEQYF,TGTGCCAGCAGTCGACTAGCGGGATCTTCCTACGAGCAGTACTTC
TRBJ1-1,TRBV18,.,CASSQGERTEAFF,TGTGCCAGCTCACAGGGAGAACGTACTGAAGCTTTCTTT
TRBJ1-5,TRBV28,TRBD1,CASSSQGAALQPQHF,TGTGCCAGCAGTTCACAGGGGGCGGCCCTTCAGCCCCAGCATTTT
TRBJ2-3,TRBV5-1,TRBD1,CASSLVQRTGPTDTQYF,TGCGCCAGCAGCTTGGTTCAAAGGACAGGACCCACAGATACGCAGTATTTT
TRBJ2-2,TRBV4-1,.,CASRKGWSDTGELFF,TGCGCCAGCAGGAAGGGGTGGTCAGACACCGGGGAGCTGTTTTTT
TRBJ2-1,TRBV9,.,CASSVFSEPDNEQFF,TGTGCCAGCAGCGTATTTAGTGAGCCCGACAATGAGCAGTTCTTC
TRBJ2-1,TRBV7-8,TRBD2,CASSLFSSVGGRTTYNEQFF,TGTGCCAGCAGCTTATTTTCATCGGTAGGCGGGAGGACGACCTACAATGAGCAGTTCTTC
TRBJ2-2,TRBV11-2,TRBD2,CASSWPSGSNTGELFF,TGTGCCAGCAGCTGGCCTAGCGGGTCGAACACCGGGGAGCTGTTTTTT
TRBJ1-3,TRBV11-3,.,CASSLTRTKSGNTIYF,TGTGCCAGCAGCTTAACGCGAACTAAATCTGGAAACACCATATATTTT
TRBJ2-3,TRBV5-1,TRBD2,CASSPSPREVQYF,TGCGCCAGCAGCCCGTCTCCGCGGGAGGTGCAGTATTTT
TRBJ1-2,TRBV7-2,.,CASSLGRTNYGYTF,TGTGCCAGCAGCTTAGGGAGGACTAACTATGGCTACACCTTC
TRBJ2-3,TRBV7-9,TRBD1,CASSERTGSSTDTQYF,TGTGCCAGCAGCGAGAGGACAGGATCTAGCACAGATACGCAGTATTTT
TRBJ1-2,TRBV5-1,TRBD1,CASSHDRARGYTF,TGCGCCAGCAGCCACGACAGGGCGAGGGGCTACACCTTC
TRBJ2-5,TRBV5-1,.,CASSNMGAEETQYF,TGCGCCAGCAGCAACATGGGGGCGGAAGAGACCCAGTACTTC
TRBJ2-2,TRBV9,TRBD1,CASNARRGPDTGELFF,TGTGCCAGCAACGCTCGTAGGGGGCCCGACACCGGGGAGCTGTTTTTT
TRBJ2-7,TRBV27,.,CASSLYPGRTYEQYF,TGTGCCAGCAGTTTATATCCGGGGAGGACCTACGAGCAGTACTTC
TRBJ2-5,TRBV27,TRBD1,CASRDRGKETQYF,TGTGCCAGTCGGGACAGGGGTAAAGAGACCCAGTACTTC
TRBJ1-1,TRBV27,.,CASSLQGNTEAFF,TGTGCCAGCAGTTTGCAGGGCAACACTGAAGCTTTCTTT
TRBJ1-2,TRBV9,.,CASTSTGDYGYTF,TGTGCCAGCACTTCAACAGGCGACTATGGCTACACCTTC
TRBJ2-3,TRBV7-9,.,CASSFTRNRTDTQYF,TGTGCCAGCAGCTTTACGAGGAATCGCACAGATACGCAGTATTTT
TRBJ1-1,TRBV6-1,.,CASSEGDGVGQRAWATEAFF,TGTGCCAGCAGTGAAGGTGATGGGGTGGGGCAGCGGGCCTGGGCGACTGAAGCTTTCTTT
TRBJ1-3,TRBV6-1,.,CASSEAEDSGNTIYF,TGTGCCAGCAGTGAAGCGGAGGACTCTGGAAACACCATATATTTT
TRBJ1-1,TRBV4-1,.,CASSQGAVAEAFF,TGCGCCAGCAGCCAAGGGGCTGTCGCTGAAGCTTTCTTT
TRBJ2-7,TRBV30,TRBD1,CAWSDRGFHEQYF,TGTGCCTGGAGTGACAGGGGGTTCCACGAGCAGTACTTC
TRBJ2-5,TRBV5-1,.,CASKRQNQETQYF,TGCGCCAGCAAGAGGCAGAACCAAGAGACCCAGTACTTC
TRBJ1-1,TRBV2,TRBD1,CASSVQGANTEAFF,TGTGCCAGCAGTGTTCAGGGGGCGAACACTGAAGCTTTCTTT
TRBJ2-7,TRBV28,TRBD1,CASTETGRSLEQYF,TGTGCCAGCACCGAGACAGGGAGAAGTTTGGAGCAGTACTTC
TRBJ2-4,TRBV7-9,TRBD1,CASSLDRGRNIQYF,TGTGCCAGCAGCCTCGACAGGGGAAGGAACATTCAGTACTTC
TRBJ2-5,TRBV19,.,CASSPREGGETQYF,TGTGCCAGTAGTCCCCGAGAGGGCGGGGAGACCCAGTACTTC
TRBJ2-2,TRBV4-3,.,CASSKRPDRSFANTGELFF,TGCGCCAGCAGCAAACGCCCGGACAGATCATTCGCGAACACCGGGGAGCTGTTTTTT
TRBJ2-2,TRBV5-4,.,CASSQGHANTGELFF,TGTGCCAGCAGCCAGGGACACGCGAACACCGGGGAGCTGTTTTTT
TRBJ2-1,TRBV9,.,CASSVGVRAKHDPTTYNEQFF,TGTGCCAGCAGCGTAGGGGTGCGGGCAAAACATGACCCCACGACCTACAATGAGCAGTTCTTC
TRBJ2-2,TRBV11-1,.,CASSFDSLTGELFF,TGTGCCAGCAGCTTTGACTCTCTCACCGGGGAGCTGTTTTTT
TRBJ1-1,TRBV4-1,.,CASSQPTAKNTEAFF,TGCGCCAGCAGCCAACCGACAGCAAAGAACACTGAAGCTTTCTTT
TRBJ2-5,TRBV5-4,.,CASSPRVYQETQYF,TGTGCCAGCAGTCCACGGGTGTACCAAGAGACCCAGTACTTC
TRBJ2-3,TRBV6-5,TRBD1,CASKEDQGVADTQYF,TGTGCCAGCAAAGAGGATCAGGGGGTCGCAGATACGCAGTATTTT
TRBJ2-7,TRBV6-5,.,CASSYSREQYF,TGTGCCAGCAGTTACTCGCGGGAGCAGTACTTC
TRBJ1-5,TRBV6-1,.,CASSEALGRSQPQHF,TGTGCCAGCAGTGAGGCGTTGGGGCGAAGCCAGCCCCAGCATTTT
TRBJ2-1,TRBV4-1,TRBD2,CASSETGLAGYNEQFF,TGCGCCAGCAGCGAAACCGGACTAGCGGGTTACAATGAGCAGTTCTTC
TRBJ2-1,TRBV7-2,.,CATQKTGYAEQFF,TGTGCCACACAAAAAACAGGTTACGCTGAGCAGTTCTTC
TRBJ1-2,TRBV29-1,TRBD1,CTSLDREPHGYTF,TGCACCTCTTTGGACAGGGAGCCCCATGGCTACACCTTC
TRBJ2-7,TRBV5-4,TRBD1,CASSQDRYAIYEQYF,TGTGCCAGCAGCCAGGACAGGTACGCGATCTACGAGCAGTACTTC
TRBJ2-7,TRBV5-6,.,CASSHIRTAYEQYF,TGTGCCAGCAGCCACATCCGGACAGCCTACGAGCAGTACTTC
TRBJ2-7,TRBV18,TRBD1,CASSGTAYEQYF,TGTGCCAGCTCAGGGACAGCCTACGAGCAGTACTTC
TRBJ2-1,TRBV9,.,CASSRSGGNEQFF,TGTGCCAGCAGCAGATCCGGGGGCAATGAGCAGTTCTTC
TRBJ1-1,TRBV7-9,.,CASSQDLYTEAFF,TGTGCCAGCAGCCAGGACTTATACACTGAAGCTTTCTTT
TRBJ1-2,TRBV7-9,.,CASSLTAGADYGYTF,TGTGCCAGCAGCTTAACGGCGGGGGCTGACTATGGCTACACCTTC
TRBJ1-2,TRBV10-3,.,CAGQFDPNYGYTF,TGTGCTGGGCAGTTTGACCCTAACTATGGCTACACCTTC